This T cell receptor (beta chain) stems from a study of T cells after yellow fever vaccination. The study's findings and limits: Clonotypes found in both CD4 and CD8 compartments made up a small share. Repertoires sorted by FACS could include abundant clonotypes that are contaminants from the bulk population.

This clonotype was seen repeatedly, ten times or more. The antigen remains undetermined. A universal primer site and UMIs were added as TCR cDNA was made by 5'RACE template switching. TCRdb reanalysed the 5' RACE reads using MiXCR and keeps one entry per CDR3 protein. The table includes hundreds of thousands of distinct CDR3 sequences, around 4% detected once. The starting material was PBMCs, obtained on the day of the yellow fever booster vaccination. This TCR was recovered from a man between 18 and 29 years old who received the YFV17D yellow fever vaccine.

CDR3 in DNA: TGCGCCAGCAGCTTCGGTCGTAGCACAGATACGCAGTATTTT. Translating it yields CASSFGRSTDTQYF. The chain recombines TRBV5-1 with TRBJ2-3; no firm D call. V lost 2 bases, J lost 0 bases, and 7 bases lay in between. There are 14 residues in the CDR3. CDR1 is SGHRS, CDR2 YFSETQ, per germline.